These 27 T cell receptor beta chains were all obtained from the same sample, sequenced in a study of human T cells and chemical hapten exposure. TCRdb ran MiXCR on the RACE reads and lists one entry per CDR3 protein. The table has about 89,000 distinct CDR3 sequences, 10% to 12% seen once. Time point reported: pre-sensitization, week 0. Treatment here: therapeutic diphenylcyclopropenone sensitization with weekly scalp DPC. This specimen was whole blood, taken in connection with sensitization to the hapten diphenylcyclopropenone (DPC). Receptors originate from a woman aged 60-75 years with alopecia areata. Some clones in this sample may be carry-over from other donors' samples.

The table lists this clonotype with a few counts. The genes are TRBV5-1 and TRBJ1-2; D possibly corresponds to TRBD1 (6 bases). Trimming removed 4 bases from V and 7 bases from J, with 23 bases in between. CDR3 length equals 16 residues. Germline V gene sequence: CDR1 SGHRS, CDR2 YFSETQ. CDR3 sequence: CASSNLTDSARSGYTF. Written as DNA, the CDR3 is TGCGCCAGCAGCAACCTAACGGACAGTGCGAGATCTGGCTACACCTTC.

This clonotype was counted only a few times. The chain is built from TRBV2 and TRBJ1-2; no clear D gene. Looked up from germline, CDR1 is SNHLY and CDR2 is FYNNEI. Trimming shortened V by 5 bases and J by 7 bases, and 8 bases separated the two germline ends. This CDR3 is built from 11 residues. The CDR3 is CASSPQSGYTF. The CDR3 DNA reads TGTGCCAGCAGTCCCCAGTCTGGCTACACCTTC.

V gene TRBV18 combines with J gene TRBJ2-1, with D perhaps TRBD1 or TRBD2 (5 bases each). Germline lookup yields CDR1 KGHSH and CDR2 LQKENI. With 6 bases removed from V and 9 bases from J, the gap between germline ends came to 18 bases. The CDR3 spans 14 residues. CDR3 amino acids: CASSTGPGPGEQFF. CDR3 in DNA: TGTGCCAGCTCTACTGGTCCGGGACCCGGTGAGCAGTTCTTC.

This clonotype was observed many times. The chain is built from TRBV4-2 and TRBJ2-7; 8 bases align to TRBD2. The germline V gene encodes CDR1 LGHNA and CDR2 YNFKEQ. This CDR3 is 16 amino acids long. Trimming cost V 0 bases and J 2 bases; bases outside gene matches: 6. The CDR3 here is CASSQDQNSGAYEQYF. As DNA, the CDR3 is TGTGCCAGCAGCCAAGATCAGAATAGCGGGGCCTACGAGCAGTACTTC.

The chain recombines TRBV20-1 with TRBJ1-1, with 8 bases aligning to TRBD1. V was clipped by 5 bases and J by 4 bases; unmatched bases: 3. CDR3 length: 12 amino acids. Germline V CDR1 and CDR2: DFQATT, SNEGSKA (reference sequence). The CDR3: CSAPDRGTEAFF. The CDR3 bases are TGCAGTGCTCCCGACAGGGGCACTGAAGCTTTCTTT.

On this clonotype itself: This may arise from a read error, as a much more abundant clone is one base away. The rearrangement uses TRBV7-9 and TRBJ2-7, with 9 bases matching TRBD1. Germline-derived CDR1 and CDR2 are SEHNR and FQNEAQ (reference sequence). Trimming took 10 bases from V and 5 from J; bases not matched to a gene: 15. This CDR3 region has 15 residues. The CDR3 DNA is TGTGCCAACAGTCGCGCTCCGGGACAGGGTAACGAGCAGTACTTC. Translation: CANSRAPGQGNEQYF.

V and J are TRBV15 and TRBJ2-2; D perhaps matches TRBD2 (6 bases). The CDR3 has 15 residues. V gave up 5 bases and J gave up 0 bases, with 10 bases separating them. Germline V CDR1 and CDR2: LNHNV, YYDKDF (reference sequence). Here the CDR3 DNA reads TGTGCCACCAGCGGCGGGACGTCGAACACCGGGGAGCTGTTTTTT. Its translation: CATSGGTSNTGELFF.

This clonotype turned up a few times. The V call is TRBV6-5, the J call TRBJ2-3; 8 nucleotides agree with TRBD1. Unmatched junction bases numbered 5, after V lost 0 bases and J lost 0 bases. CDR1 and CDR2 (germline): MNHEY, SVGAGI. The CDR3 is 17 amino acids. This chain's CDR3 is CASSYSYWTGSTDTQYF. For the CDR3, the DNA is TGTGCCAGCAGTTACTCGTACTGGACAGGGAGCACAGATACGCAGTATTTT.

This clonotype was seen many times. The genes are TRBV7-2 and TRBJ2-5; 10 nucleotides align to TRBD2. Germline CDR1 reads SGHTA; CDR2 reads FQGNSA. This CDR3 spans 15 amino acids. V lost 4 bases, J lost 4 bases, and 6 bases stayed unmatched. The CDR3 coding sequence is TGTGCCAGCAGCTCCTCTAGCGGGGGTCGAGAGACCCAGTACTTC. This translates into CASSSSSGGRETQYF.

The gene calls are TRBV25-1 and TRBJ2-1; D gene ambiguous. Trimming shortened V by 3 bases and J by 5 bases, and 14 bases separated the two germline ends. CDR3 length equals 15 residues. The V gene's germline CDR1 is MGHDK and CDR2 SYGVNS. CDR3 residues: CASSDPTRRHNEQFF. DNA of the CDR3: TGTGCCAGCAGTGACCCTACCAGGCGCCACAATGAGCAGTTCTTC.

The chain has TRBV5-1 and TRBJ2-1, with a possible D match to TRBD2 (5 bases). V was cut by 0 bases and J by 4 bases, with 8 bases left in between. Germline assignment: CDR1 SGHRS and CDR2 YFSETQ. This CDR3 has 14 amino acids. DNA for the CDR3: TGCGCCAGCAGCTTGGTCGGCGGGTACAATGAGCAGTTCTTC. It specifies CASSLVGGYNEQFF.

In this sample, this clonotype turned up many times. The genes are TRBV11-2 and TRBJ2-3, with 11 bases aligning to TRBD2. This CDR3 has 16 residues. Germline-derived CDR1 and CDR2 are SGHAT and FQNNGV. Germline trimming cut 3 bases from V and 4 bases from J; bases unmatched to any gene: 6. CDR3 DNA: TGTGCCAGCAGCTTTAGACTAGCGGGAAACCCAGATACGCAGTATTTT. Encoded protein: CASSFRLAGNPDTQYF. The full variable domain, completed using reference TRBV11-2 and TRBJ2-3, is EAGVAQSPRYKIIEKRQSVAFWCNPISGHATLYWYQQILGQGPKLLIQFQNNGVVDDSQLPKDRFSAERLKGVDSTLKIQPAKLEDSAVYLCASSFRLAGNPDTQYFGPGTRLTVL.

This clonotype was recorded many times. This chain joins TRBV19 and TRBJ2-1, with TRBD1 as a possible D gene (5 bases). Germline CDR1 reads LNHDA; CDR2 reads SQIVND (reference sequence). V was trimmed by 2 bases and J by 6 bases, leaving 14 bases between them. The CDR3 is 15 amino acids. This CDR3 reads CASSIQGGRSNEQFF. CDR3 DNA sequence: TGTGCCAGTAGTATACAGGGTGGACGTAGCAATGAGCAGTTCTTC. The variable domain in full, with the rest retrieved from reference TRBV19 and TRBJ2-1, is DGGITQSPKYLFRKEGQNVTLSCEQNLNHDAMYWYRQDPGQGLRLIYYSQIVNDFQKGDIAEGYSVSREKKESFPLTVTSAQKNPTAFYLCASSIQGGRSNEQFFGPGTRLTVL.

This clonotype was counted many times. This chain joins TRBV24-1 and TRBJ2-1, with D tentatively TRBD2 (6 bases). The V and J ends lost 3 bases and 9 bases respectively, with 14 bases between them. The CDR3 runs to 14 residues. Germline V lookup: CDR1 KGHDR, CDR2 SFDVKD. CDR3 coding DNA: TGTGCCACCAGTGATGGGCGGGGACCGATTGAGCAGTTCTTC. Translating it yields CATSDGRGPIEQFF.

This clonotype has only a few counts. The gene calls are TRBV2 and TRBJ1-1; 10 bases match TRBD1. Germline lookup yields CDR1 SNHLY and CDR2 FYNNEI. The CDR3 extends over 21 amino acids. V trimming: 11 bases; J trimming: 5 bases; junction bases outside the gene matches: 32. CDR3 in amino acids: CAGPRTGGDLNHQLGGTEAFF. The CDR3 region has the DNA TGTGCCGGGCCACGGACAGGGGGAGATCTAAATCATCAACTCGGAGGAACTGAAGCTTTCTTT.

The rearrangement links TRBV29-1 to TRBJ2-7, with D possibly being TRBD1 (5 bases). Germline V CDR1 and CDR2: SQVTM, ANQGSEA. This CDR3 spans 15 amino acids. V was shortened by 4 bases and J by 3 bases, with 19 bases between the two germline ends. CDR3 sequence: CSVGIRQGAYYEQYF. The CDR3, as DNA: TGCAGCGTTGGAATTCGTCAAGGGGCCTACTACGAGCAGTACTTC.

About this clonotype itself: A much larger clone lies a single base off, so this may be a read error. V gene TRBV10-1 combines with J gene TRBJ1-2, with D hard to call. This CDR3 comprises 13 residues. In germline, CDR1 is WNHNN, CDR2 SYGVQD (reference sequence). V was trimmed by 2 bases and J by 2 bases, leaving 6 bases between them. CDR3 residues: CASSEHRNYGYTF. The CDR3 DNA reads TGCGCCAGCAGTGAGCACAGAAACTATGGCTACACCTTC.

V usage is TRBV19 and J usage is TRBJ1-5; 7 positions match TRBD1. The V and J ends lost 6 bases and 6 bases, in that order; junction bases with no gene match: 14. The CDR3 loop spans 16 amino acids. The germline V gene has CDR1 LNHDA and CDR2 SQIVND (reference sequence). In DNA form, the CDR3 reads TGTGCCAGTAGACCCCCGGCAGGGGGAAGTGGTCAGCCCCAGCATTTT. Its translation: CASRPPAGGSGQPQHF. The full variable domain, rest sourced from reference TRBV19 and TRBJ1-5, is DGGITQSPKYLFRKEGQNVTLSCEQNLNHDAMYWYRQDPGQGLRLIYYSQIVNDFQKGDIAEGYSVSREKKESFPLTVTSAQKNPTAFYLCASRPPAGGSGQPQHFGDGTRLSIL.

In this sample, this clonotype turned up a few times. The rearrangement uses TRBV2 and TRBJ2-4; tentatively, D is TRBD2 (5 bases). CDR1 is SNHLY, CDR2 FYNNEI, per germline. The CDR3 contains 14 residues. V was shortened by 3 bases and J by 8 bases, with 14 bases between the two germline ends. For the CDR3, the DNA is TGTGCCAGCAGTGATCCCGAGGGCCCGTACATTCAGTACTTC. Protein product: CASSDPEGPYIQYF.

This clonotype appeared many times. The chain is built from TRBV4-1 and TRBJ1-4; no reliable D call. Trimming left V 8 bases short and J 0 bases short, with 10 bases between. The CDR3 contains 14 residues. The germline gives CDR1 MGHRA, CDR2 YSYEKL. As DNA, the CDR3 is TGCGCCAGCCAGAAGGGAGCAACTAATGAAAAACTGTTTTTT. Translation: CASQKGATNEKLFF.

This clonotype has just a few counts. CDR3 coding DNA: TGTGCCAGCAGCTTATCTCGCGGGGGGCCAACAGAGACCCAGTACTTC. This codes for CASSLSRGGPTETQYF. The rearrangement links TRBV7-9 to TRBJ2-5; 8 bases match TRBD2. The germline gives CDR1 SEHNR, CDR2 FQNEAQ (reference sequence). The CDR3 consists of 16 residues. With 2 bases clipped from V and 4 bases from J, the junction kept 9 bases outside the gene matches.

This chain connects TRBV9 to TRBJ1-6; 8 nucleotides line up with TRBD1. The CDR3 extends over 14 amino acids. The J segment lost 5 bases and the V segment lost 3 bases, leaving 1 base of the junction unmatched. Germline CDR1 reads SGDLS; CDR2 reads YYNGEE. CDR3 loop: CASSGQGNNSPLHF. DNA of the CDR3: TGTGCCAGCAGCGGACAGGGGAATAATTCACCCCTCCACTTT.

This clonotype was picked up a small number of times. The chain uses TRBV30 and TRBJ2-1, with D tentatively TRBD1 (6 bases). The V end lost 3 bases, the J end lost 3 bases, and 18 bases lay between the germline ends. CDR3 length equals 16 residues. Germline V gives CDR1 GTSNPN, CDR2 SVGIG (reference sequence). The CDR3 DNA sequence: TGTGCCTGGAGCGCGATTTTGGGACAATACTACAATGAGCAGTTCTTC. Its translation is CAWSAILGQYYNEQFF.

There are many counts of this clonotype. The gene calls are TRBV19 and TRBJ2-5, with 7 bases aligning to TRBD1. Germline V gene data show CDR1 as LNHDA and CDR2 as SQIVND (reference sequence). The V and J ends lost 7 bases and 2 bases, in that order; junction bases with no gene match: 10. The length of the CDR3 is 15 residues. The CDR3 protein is CASTQPGTAQETQYF. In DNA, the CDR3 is TGTGCCAGTACTCAGCCCGGGACAGCTCAAGAGACCCAGTACTTC.

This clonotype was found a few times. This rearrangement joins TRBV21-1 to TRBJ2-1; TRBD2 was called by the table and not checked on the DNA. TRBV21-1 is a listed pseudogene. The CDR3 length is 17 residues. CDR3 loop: CASSKESLAGDYNEQFF. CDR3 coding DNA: TGTGCCAGCAGCAAAGAGAGCCTAGCGGGGGACTACAATGAGCAGTTCTTC.

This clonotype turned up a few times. The CDR3 spells CASGVGYTF. CDR3 in DNA: TGTGCCAGCGGAGTGGGCTACACCTTC. The rearrangement uses TRBV6-1 and TRBJ1-2; D is uncertain. Germline V gene lookup returns CDR1 MNHNS and CDR2 SASEGT. The germline V and J ends were trimmed by 8 bases and 8 bases, with 6 bases remaining between them. The CDR3 totals 9 residues.

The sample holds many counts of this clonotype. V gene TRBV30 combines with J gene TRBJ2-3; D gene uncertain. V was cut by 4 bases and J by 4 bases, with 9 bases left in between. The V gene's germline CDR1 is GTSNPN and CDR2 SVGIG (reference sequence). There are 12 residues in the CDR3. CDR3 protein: CAWNLESDTQYF. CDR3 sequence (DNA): TGTGCCTGGAATCTCGAATCAGATACGCAGTATTTT.